This T cell receptor (beta chain) originates from a study of identical twins. Template switching supplied a universal primer site; unique molecular identifiers were carried on the cDNA. TCRdb reanalysed the 5' RACE reads using MiXCR and keeps one entry per CDR3 protein. The sample lists about 720,000 distinct CDR3 sequences; around a sixth were seen once. This clonotype has more than one count but fewer than ten. The junction departs from germline at one end; a sequencing error may be responsible. Germline CDR1 reads DFQATT; CDR2 reads SNEGSKA (reference sequence). The CDR3 has 13 residues. This same sample was also part of a study on T cells expressing NK-cell markers. That paper states: HCMV seropositivity marked most of the eight sequenced donors; one was seronegative. NKG2C+ dominant clonotype frequencies in 6 or 7 donors were roughly 1.0-7.0% of CD8+ T cells. Also leading the CD3+CD56-NKG2C+ fraction in a handful of donors were these clonotypes.

Sequencing used PBMCs. The sequence derives from a woman under 30 in good health. The chain links TRBV20-1 to TRBJ2-7; TRBD2 might be the D (5 bases). In DNA form, the CDR3 reads TGCAGTGTTAGAATTGGGAGTCTGGACGAGCAGTACTTC. Amino acids: CSVRIGSLDEQYF.